The present entry profiles one TCR beta chain with its context. Its cognate antigen is unknown. The sample originates from a study of blood T cells in healthy people across ages. Broader study findings: The long-lived group displayed more naive CD4+ cells, plus higher diversity, than the aged donors did.

CDR3 length equals 13 residues. V lost 4 bases and J 11 bases, leaving 17 bases between the germline ends. Germline V gives CDR1 LGHDT, CDR2 YNNKEL (reference sequence). Primers used in a second PCR of about 7 to 12 cycles were a sample-barcoded 5' primer and a J-beta primer mix. Every cDNA molecule bore a tag from a template-switch adaptor containing 12 random nucleotides. Every sample gave at least 2.5 million paired-end reads containing CDR3. Via MiXCR, TCRdb re-called the 5' RACE reads, giving one row per CDR3 protein. The data contain roughly 800,000 distinct CDR3 sequences, 55% to 70% of them singletons.

This sequence was found in a man aged 25-45 years in good health. V is TRBV3-1 and J is TRBJ2-5; no clear D. Sequenced: blood. CDR3 sequence: CASSPLGNNEQYF. The CDR3 nucleotides are TGTGCCAGCAGCCCCCTAGGGAACAATGAGCAGTACTTC.